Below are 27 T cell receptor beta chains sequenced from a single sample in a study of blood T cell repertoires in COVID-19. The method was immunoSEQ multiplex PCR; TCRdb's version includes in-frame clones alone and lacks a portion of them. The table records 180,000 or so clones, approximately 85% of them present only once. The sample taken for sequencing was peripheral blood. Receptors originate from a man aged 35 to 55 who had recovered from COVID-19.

The chain's CDR3 is CASSFQTSPHIQYF. The CDR3 region has the DNA TGTGCCAGCAGTTTCCAGACTAGTCCCCACATTCAGTACTTC. The chain recombines TRBV6-2 or TRBV6-3 with TRBJ2-4; TRBD2 is a possible D gene (6 bases). The CDR3 has 14 residues. The V gene lost 4 bases and the J gene lost 8 bases, with 15 bases spanning the gap. Germline lookup yields CDR1 MNHEY and CDR2 SVGEGT.

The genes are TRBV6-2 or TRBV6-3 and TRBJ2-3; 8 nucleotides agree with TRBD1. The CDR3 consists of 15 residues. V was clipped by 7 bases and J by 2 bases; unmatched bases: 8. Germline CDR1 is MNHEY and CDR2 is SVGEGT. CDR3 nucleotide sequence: TGTGCCAGCACCCCCCGGGACAGGCACACAGATACGCAGTATTTT. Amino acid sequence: CASTPRDRHTDTQYF.

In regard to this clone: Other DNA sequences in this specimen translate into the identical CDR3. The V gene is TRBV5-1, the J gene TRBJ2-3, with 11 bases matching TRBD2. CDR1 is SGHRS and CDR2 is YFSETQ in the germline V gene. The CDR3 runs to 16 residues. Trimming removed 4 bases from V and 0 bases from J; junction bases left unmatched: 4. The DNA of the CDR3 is TGCGCCAGCAGCGGACTAGCGGGTACTAGCACAGATACGCAGTATTTT. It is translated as CASSGLAGTSTDTQYF.

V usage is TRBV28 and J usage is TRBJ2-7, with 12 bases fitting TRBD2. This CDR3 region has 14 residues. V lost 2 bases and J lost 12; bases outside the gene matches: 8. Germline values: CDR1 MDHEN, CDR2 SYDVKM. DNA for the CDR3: TGTGCCAGCAGTTTAGGTGGACTAGCGGGACCGCGGTACTTC. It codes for CASSLGGLAGPRYF.

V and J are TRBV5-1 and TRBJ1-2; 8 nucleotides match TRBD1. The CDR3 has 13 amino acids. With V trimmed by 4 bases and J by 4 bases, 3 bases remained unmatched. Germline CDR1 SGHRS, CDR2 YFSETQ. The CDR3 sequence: CASSPGQVYGYTF. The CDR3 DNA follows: TGCGCCAGCAGCCCGGGACAGGTCTATGGCTACACCTTC.

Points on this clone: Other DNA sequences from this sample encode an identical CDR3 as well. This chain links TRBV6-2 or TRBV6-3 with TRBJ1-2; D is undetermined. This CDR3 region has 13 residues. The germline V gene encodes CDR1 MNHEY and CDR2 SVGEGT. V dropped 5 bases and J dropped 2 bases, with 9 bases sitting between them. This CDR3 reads CASSQQRNYGYTF. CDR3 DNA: TGTGCCAGCAGTCAACAGCGGAACTATGGCTACACCTTC.

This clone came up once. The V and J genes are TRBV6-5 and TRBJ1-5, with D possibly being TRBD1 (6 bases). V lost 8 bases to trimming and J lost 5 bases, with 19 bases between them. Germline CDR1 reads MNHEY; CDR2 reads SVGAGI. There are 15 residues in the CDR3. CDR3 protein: CASGSGGLNYQPQHF. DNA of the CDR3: TGTGCCAGCGGGAGCGGGGGCTTGAACTATCAGCCCCAGCATTTT.

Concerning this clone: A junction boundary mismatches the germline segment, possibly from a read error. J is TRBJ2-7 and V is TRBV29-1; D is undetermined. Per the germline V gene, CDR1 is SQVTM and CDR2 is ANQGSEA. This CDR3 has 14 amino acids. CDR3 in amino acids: CSVEVTPSSYEQYF. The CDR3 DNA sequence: TGCAGCGTAGAAGTGACACCTTCGTCCTACGAGCAGTACTTC.

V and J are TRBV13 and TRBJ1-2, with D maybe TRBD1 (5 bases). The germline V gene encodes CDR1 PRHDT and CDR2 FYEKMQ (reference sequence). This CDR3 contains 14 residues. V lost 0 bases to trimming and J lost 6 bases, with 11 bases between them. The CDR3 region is CASSLGLGAHGYTF. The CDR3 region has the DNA TGTGCCAGCAGCTTAGGTCTAGGGGCGCATGGCTACACCTTC.

CDR3 DNA sequence: TGTGCCAGCAAGTCTCAGGGGTTAGATACGCAGTATTTT. This encodes CASKSQGLDTQYF. This chain links TRBV2 with TRBJ2-3; maybe TRBD1 (6 bases). Germline-derived CDR1 and CDR2 are SNHLY and FYNNEI. The CDR3 covers 13 residues. V lost 7 bases, J lost 5 bases, and 13 bases lay in between.

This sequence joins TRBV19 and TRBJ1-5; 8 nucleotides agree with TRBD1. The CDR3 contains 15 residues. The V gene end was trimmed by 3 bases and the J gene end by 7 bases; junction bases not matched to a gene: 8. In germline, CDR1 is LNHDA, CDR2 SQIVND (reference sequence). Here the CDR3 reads CASSIVTGANQPQHF. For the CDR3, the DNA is TGTGCCAGTAGTATTGTGACAGGGGCTAACCAGCCCCAGCATTTT.

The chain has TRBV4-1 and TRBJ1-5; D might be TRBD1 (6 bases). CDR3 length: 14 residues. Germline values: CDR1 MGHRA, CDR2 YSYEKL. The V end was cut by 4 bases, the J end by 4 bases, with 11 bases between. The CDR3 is CASSPEQGNQPQHF. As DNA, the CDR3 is TGCGCCAGCAGCCCAGAGCAGGGGAATCAGCCCCAGCATTTT.

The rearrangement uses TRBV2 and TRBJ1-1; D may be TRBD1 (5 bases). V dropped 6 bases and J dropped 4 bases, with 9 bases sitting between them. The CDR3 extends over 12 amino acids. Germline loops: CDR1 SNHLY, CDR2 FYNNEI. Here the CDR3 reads CASSRGVTEAFF. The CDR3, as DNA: TGTGCCAGCAGCCGGGGGGTCACTGAAGCTTTCTTT. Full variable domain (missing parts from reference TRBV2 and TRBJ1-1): EPEVTQTPSHQVTQMGQEVILRCVPISNHLYFYWYRQILGQKVEFLVSFYNNEISEKSEIFDDQFSVERPDGSNFTLKIRSTKLEDSAMYFCASSRGVTEAFFGQGTRLTVV.

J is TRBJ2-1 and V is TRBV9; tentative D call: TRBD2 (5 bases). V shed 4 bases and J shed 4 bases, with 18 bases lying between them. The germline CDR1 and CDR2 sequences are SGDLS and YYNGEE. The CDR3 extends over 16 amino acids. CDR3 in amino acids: CASSTRRLAVYNEQFF. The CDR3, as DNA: TGTGCCAGCAGCACCCGCCGGCTAGCCGTTTACAATGAGCAGTTCTTC.

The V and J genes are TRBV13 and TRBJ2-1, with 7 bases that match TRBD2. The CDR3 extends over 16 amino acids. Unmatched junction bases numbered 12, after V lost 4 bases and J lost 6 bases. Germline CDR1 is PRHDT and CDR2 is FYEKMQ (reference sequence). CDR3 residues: CASSSPRTSRFNEQFF. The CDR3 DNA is TGTGCCAGCAGCTCACCAAGGACTAGTAGGTTCAATGAGCAGTTCTTC.

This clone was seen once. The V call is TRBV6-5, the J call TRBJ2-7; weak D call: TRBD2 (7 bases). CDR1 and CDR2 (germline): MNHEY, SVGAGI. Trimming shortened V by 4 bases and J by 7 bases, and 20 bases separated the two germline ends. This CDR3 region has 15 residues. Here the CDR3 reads CASSWGGGELREQYF. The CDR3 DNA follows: TGTGCCAGCAGTTGGGGAGGGGGGGAGTTGCGTGAGCAGTACTTC.

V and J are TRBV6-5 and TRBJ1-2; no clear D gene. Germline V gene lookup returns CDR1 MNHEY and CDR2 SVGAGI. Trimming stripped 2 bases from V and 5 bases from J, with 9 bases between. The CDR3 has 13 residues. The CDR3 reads CASSYTELYGYTF. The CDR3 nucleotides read TGTGCCAGCAGTTACACGGAACTATATGGCTACACCTTC.

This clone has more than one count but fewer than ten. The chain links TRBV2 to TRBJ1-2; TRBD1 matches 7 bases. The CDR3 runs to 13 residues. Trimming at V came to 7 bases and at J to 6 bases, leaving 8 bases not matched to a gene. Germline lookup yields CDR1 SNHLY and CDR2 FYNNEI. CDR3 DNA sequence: TGTGCCAGCACCGTACAGGGGAAGGATGGCTACACCTTC. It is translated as CASTVQGKDGYTF. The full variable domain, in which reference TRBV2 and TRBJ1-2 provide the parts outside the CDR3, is EPEVTQTPSHQVTQMGQEVILRCVPISNHLYFYWYRQILGQKVEFLVSFYNNEISEKSEIFDDQFSVERPDGSNFTLKIRSTKLEDSAMYFCASTVQGKDGYTFGSGTRLTVV.

The CDR3 coding sequence is TGTGCCAGCAGACCTCTAGCCCACTCCTACAATGAGCAGTTCTTC. It is translated as CASRPLAHSYNEQFF. The chain carries TRBV7-9 and TRBJ2-1; D may be TRBD2 (5 bases). Germline V gives CDR1 SEHNR, CDR2 FQNEAQ (reference sequence). The ends were cut back, 6 bases at V and 0 bases at J, with 12 bases in the middle. The CDR3 contains 15 residues.

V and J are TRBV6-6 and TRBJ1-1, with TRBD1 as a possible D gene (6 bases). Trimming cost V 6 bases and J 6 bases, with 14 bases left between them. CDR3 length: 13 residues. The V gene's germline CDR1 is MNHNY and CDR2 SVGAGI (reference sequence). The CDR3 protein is CASSLRNRAEAFF. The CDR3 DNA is TGTGCCAGCAGCCTAAGAAACAGGGCTGAAGCTTTCTTT.

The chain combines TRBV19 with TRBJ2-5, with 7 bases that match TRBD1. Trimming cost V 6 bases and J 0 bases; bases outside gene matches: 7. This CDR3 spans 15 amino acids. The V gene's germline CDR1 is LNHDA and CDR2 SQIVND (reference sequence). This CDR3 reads CASSKQGLDQETQYF. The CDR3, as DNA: TGTGCCAGTAGCAAACAGGGGCTCGACCAAGAGACCCAGTACTTC.

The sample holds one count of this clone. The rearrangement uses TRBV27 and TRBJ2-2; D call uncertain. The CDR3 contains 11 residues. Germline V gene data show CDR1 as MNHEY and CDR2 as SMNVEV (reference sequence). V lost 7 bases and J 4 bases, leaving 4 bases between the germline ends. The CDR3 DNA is TGTGCCAGCACCTCCACCGGGGAGCTGTTTTTT. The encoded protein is CASTSTGELFF.

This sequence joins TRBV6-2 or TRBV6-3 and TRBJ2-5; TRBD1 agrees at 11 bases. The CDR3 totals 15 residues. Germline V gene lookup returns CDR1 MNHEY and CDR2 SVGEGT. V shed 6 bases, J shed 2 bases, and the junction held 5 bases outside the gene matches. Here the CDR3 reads CASSRDRGVQETQYF. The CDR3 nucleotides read TGTGCCAGCAGCCGGGACAGGGGGGTTCAAGAGACCCAGTACTTC.

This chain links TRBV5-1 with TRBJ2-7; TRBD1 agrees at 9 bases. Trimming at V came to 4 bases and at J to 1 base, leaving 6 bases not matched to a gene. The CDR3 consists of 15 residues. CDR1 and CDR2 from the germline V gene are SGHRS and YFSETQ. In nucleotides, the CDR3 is TGCGCCAGCAGCACCGGACAGGGGTCTTCCTACGAGCAGTACTTC. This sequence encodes CASSTGQGSSYEQYF. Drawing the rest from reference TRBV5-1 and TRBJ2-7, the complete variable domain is KAGVTQTPRYLIKTRGQQVTLSCSPISGHRSVSWYQQTPGQGLQFLFEYFSETQRNKGNFPGRFSGRQFSNSRSEMNVSTLELGDSALYLCASSTGQGSSYEQYFGPGTRLTVT.

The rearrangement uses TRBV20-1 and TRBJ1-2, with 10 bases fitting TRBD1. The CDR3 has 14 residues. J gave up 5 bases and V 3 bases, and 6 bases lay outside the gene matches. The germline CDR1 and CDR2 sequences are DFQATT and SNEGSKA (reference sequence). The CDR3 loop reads CSASPSDRGYGYTF. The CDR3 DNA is TGCAGTGCTAGTCCCTCGGACAGGGGGTATGGCTACACCTTC.

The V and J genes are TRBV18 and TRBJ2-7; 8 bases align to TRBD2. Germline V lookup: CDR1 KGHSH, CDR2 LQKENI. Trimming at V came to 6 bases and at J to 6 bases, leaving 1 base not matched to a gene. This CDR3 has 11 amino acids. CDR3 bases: TGTGCCAGCTCCGGGGGGGGCGAGCAGTACTTC. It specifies CASSGGGEQYF.

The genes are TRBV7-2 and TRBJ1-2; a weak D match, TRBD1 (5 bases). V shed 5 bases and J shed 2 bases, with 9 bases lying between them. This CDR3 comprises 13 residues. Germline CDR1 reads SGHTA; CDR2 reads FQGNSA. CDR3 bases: TGTGCCAGCAGCGTCGGGGGGAACTATGGCTACACCTTC. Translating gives CASSVGGNYGYTF.